Presented here are 10 T cell receptor beta chains from one specimen sequenced in a study of Ad26.COV2.S vaccination and SARS-CoV-2 variants. Treatment in this sample: roughly 19 received Ad26.COV2.S at low or high dose, single or two shots; about 5 received placebo; per-sample allocation not given. Samples analyzed were those drawn on day 63 after the first vaccine or placebo injection. Only in-frame clones appear in the TCRdb table, and some are missing; sequencing was by immunoSEQ multiplex PCR. The table lists fewer than 500,000 clones, 75% to 95% of them singletons. The material was peripheral blood, obtained in a trial of Ad26.COV2.S vaccine versus placebo. These receptors came from a person between 18 and 65 years old who received the Ad26.COV2.S COVID-19 vaccine or a placebo.

The chain combines TRBV6-1 with TRBJ1-5, with 10 bases identical to TRBD1. Germline values: CDR1 MNHNS, CDR2 SASEGT. V gave up 3 bases and J gave up 6 bases; unmatched junction bases: 5. The CDR3 is made up of 15 amino acids. Here the CDR3 DNA reads TGTGCCAGCAGTGATCAGGACAGGGGGAGTCAGCCCCAGCATTTT. It encodes CASSDQDRGSQPQHF.

The V gene is TRBV6-1, the J gene TRBJ1-2, with D unresolved. V dropped 6 bases and J dropped 2 bases, with 16 bases sitting between them. Germline V gene data show CDR1 as MNHNS and CDR2 as SASEGT. CDR3 size: 15 residues. The CDR3 protein is CASSHLNTANYGYTF. CDR3 nucleotide sequence: TGTGCCAGCAGCCACCTCAATACAGCCAACTATGGCTACACCTTC.

V and J are TRBV7-9 and TRBJ2-5, with TRBD1 as a possible D gene (5 bases). Germline values: CDR1 SEHNR, CDR2 FQNEAQ (reference sequence). Trimming removed 5 bases from V and 5 bases from J, with 12 bases in between. This CDR3 region has 13 residues. The DNA for the CDR3 is TGTGCCAGCAGCCCACACTGGGGCGAGACCCAGTACTTC. This codes for CASSPHWGETQYF.

The CDR3 coding sequence is TGTGCCAGCAGCTCGGACAGGGCGGTAAAACTGTTTTTT. Residues: CASSSDRAVKLFF. The rearrangement joins TRBV6-2 or TRBV6-3 to TRBJ1-4, with 8 bases lining up with TRBD1. Germline-derived CDR1 and CDR2 are MNHEY and SVGEGT. CDR3 length equals 13 residues. After removal of 6 bases from V and 10 bases from J, the junction contained 7 bases not matched to a gene.

This chain connects TRBV7-9 to TRBJ2-5; D is perhaps TRBD2 (6 bases). V lost 6 bases to trimming and J lost 5 bases, with 16 bases between them. The CDR3 is made up of 14 amino acids. Germline V gene data show CDR1 as SEHNR and CDR2 as FQNEAQ (reference sequence). The CDR3 DNA sequence: TGTGCCAGCAGTCGGGGGACTTACGGTGAGACCCAGTACTTC. Translated, it gives CASSRGTYGETQYF. Full variable domain (remainder filled in from reference TRBV7-9 and TRBJ2-5): DTGVSQNPRHKITKRGQNVTFRCDPISEHNRLYWYRQTLGQGPEFLTYFQNEAQLEKSRLLSDRFSAERPKGSFSTLEIQRTEQGDSAMYLCASSRGTYGETQYFGPGTRLLVL.

The rearrangement joins TRBV15 to TRBJ2-3; D is undetermined. CDR1 and CDR2 (germline): LNHNV, YYDKDF (reference sequence). Trimming removed 8 bases from V and 2 bases from J, with 11 bases in between. The CDR3 has 13 amino acids. As DNA, the CDR3 is TGTGCCACCGGTGGTCTCAACACAGATACGCAGTATTTT. Amino acids: CATGGLNTDTQYF.

V and J are TRBV9 and TRBJ1-5, with D unresolved. The CDR3 spans 13 residues. Germline CDR1 and CDR2: SGDLS and YYNGEE. V lost 4 bases and J 5 bases, leaving 10 bases between the germline ends. CDR3 DNA sequence: TGTGCCAGCAGCTCTCATACCGATCAGCCCCAGCATTTT. It yields the protein CASSSHTDQPQHF.

The chain combines TRBV28 with TRBJ1-1; D is uncertain. V was clipped by 2 bases and J by 0 bases, with 7 bases between them. Per the germline V gene, CDR1 is MDHEN and CDR2 is SYDVKM. The CDR3 totals 14 residues. The CDR3 DNA reads TGTGCCAGCAGTTTACTGGGGATGAACACTGAAGCTTTCTTT. Translating it yields CASSLLGMNTEAFF. Based on the CDR3 plus reference TRBV28 and TRBJ1-1, the full variable domain is DVKVTQSSRYLVKRTGEKVFLECVQDMDHENMFWYRQDPGLGLRLIYFSYDVKMKEKGDIPEGYSVSREKKERFSLILESASTNQTSMYLCASSLLGMNTEAFFGQGTRLTVV.

The chain has TRBV9 and TRBJ2-7; tentatively, D is TRBD1 (6 bases). The CDR3 is 17 amino acids. The V gene lost 0 bases and the J gene lost 5 bases, with 21 bases spanning the gap. Germline V CDR1 and CDR2: SGDLS, YYNGEE. CDR3 sequence (DNA): TGTGCCAGCAGCGTAGCCAGTGGGGGACATACAGGCAACGAGCAGTACTTC. This translates into CASSVASGGHTGNEQYF.

This chain's CDR3 is CASSYRTSGSTDTQYF. CDR3 sequence (DNA): TGTGCCAGCAGTTACCGTACTAGCGGGAGTACAGATACGCAGTATTTT. The chain combines TRBV6-6 with TRBJ2-3; TRBD2 aligns across 11 bases. This CDR3 spans 16 amino acids. Germline V gene lookup returns CDR1 MNHNY and CDR2 SVGAGI (reference sequence). Germline trimming cut 2 bases from V and 3 bases from J; bases unmatched to any gene: 4.